This T cell receptor (beta chain) comes out of a study of blood T cell repertoires in COVID-19. Study context: Samples taken during acute and convalescent COVID-19 were collected in the United States, Italy and Spain. The cDNA or gDNA used as material had been derived from T cells, B-cell-depleted T cells, or PBMCs.

The V end was cut by 3 bases, the J end by 5 bases, with 8 bases between. This CDR3 spans 12 amino acids. The germline V gene has CDR1 SGHRS and CDR2 YFSETQ. As originally analysed: For nucleated cells, counts were estimated from reference gene primer amplification. Data came from immunoSEQ multiplex PCR; TCRdb stores just in-frame clones and leaves some out. The V and J calls and clone size come from that table; D and trimming were worked out from the DNA. Among under 300,000 clones listed, under 85% were seen once. The chain joins TRBV5-1 to TRBJ1-2, with unresolved D. This receptor was taken from a man younger than 40 who had recovered from COVID-19. Specimen: peripheral blood. CDR3 sequence: CASSSGIYGYTF. Here the CDR3 DNA reads TGCGCCAGCAGCTCGGGAATTTATGGCTACACCTTC.